This TCR beta chain was sequenced during a study of shared clonotypes between healthy human individuals. Every subset had its genomic DNA shared out evenly among several immunoSEQ plates. Libraries were prepared by immunoSEQ multiplex PCR; TCRdb keeps only in-frame clonotypes and omits some of them. Here the sample spans approximately 720,000 clones, 90% to 95% being singletons. For this clone: Its matching antigen is unknown. Other DNA sequences in this sample translate to the same CDR3.

Regarding the study as a whole: Sequencing depth was expected to influence donor clonotype sharing.

V dropped 1 base and J dropped 2; count of bases not matched to a gene: 2. The germline gives CDR1 SGHTA, CDR2 FQGNSA. This CDR3 is 14 amino acids long. CD45RO negativity and positive selection for CCR7 defined naive CD8 cells, a population that excluded terminally differentiated effector memory CD45RA+ cells. All donors qualified as healthy HIV-negative adults and had experienced no recent acute infections or vaccinations. Sequencing used naive CD8+ T cells sorted from blood. J is TRBJ2-7 and V is TRBV7-2; 7 bases fit TRBD2. This TCR was recovered from a man aged 25 to 40 in good health. The CDR3 loop reads CASSLGLAAYEQYF. CDR3 nucleotides: TGTGCCAGCAGCTTAGGACTAGCTGCCTACGAGCAGTACTTC.